Listed below are T cell receptor beta chains from one sample, sequenced in a study of T-cell reconstitution after alpha-beta-depleted transplantation in children. TCRdb independently ran MiXCR on the PCR reads; one entry per CDR3 protein. This table has around 93,000 distinct CDR3 sequences, roughly 8% appearing once. The sequenced sample was PBMCs from the stem cell graft donor, obtained from the stem cell graft. Source of these receptors: a human donor who donated a stem cell graft to a child with congenital amegakaryocytic thrombocytopenia. Both conserved end residues are part of each CDR3. D genes are given only for firm matches. Size tells how often a clone was seen (once, few, many) or the class of an expanded clone, and some rows leave it out.

CDR3nt: TGTGCCAGTAGTATGCACCGGGACAGGGGGATGAACACTGAAGCTTTCTTT
CDR3aa: CASSMHRDRGMNTEAFF
j_gene: TRBJ1-1
abundance: NA
v_gene: TRBV19
d_gene: TRBD1

CDR3nt: TGTGCCAGCAGCTCCGATCATGAGAGGAGGAACTATGGCTACACCTTC
CDR3aa: CASSSDHERRNYGYTF
j_gene: TRBJ1-2
abundance: many
v_gene: TRBV7-9
d_gene: NA

CDR3nt: TGCAGCGCCGCCTTACAGGGCTGGAACACCGGGGAGCTGTTTTTT
CDR3aa: CSAALQGWNTGELFF
j_gene: TRBJ2-2
abundance: many
v_gene: TRBV29-1
d_gene: NA

CDR3nt: TGCAGTGCTCCGACTAGCACCCCGGGAGCAGATACGCAGTATTTT
CDR3aa: CSAPTSTPGADTQYF
j_gene: TRBJ2-3
abundance: many
v_gene: TRBV20-1
d_gene: TRBD2

CDR3nt: TGTGCCAGCAGTTCCAAGCGGGAGAACGTCAATGAGCAGTTCTTC
CDR3aa: CASSSKRENVNEQFF
j_gene: TRBJ2-1
abundance: many
v_gene: TRBV12-3/TRBV12-4
d_gene: TRBD2

CDR3nt: TGCAGTGCTGTCCGGGACAGCTCCTACGAGCAGTACTTC
CDR3aa: CSAVRDSSYEQYF
j_gene: TRBJ2-7
abundance: many
v_gene: TRBV20-1
d_gene: TRBD1

CDR3nt: TGTGCCAGCCGACCAACGGGACAGGGTGTAGATACGCAGTATTTT
CDR3aa: CASRPTGQGVDTQYF
j_gene: TRBJ2-3
abundance: few
v_gene: TRBV6-2/TRBV6-3
d_gene: TRBD1

CDR3nt: TGTGCCACCAGCCAAAGACTAGCGGGGGGCTACAATGAGCAGTTCTTC
CDR3aa: CATSQRLAGGYNEQFF
j_gene: TRBJ2-1
abundance: many
v_gene: TRBV24-1
d_gene: TRBD2

CDR3nt: TGTGCCAGCAGTCCCTATTCCGGACAGGCGGCCTACAATGAGCAGTTCTTC
CDR3aa: CASSPYSGQAAYNEQFF
j_gene: TRBJ2-1
abundance: many
v_gene: TRBV12-3/TRBV12-4
d_gene: TRBD1

CDR3nt: TGCAGCGGATCCAGACTAGCGGGAGGCTATGAGCAGTTCTTC
CDR3aa: CSGSRLAGGYEQFF
j_gene: TRBJ2-1
abundance: medium-sized
v_gene: TRBV29-1
d_gene: TRBD2

CDR3nt: TGCAGTGCTCCGGACAGGGCGGACACCGGGGAGCTGTTTTTT
CDR3aa: CSAPDRADTGELFF
j_gene: TRBJ2-2
abundance: many
v_gene: TRBV20-1
d_gene: TRBD1

CDR3nt: TGTGCCAGCAGTTCCTTAGCGGGAGAGGAGACCCAGTACTTC
CDR3aa: CASSSLAGEETQYF
j_gene: TRBJ2-5
abundance: many
v_gene: TRBV6-5
d_gene: TRBD2

CDR3nt: TGCGCCAGCAGCTCGGACGGCCGCTCTGGAAACACCATATATTTT
CDR3aa: CASSSDGRSGNTIYF
j_gene: TRBJ1-3
abundance: many
v_gene: TRBV5-1
d_gene: NA

CDR3nt: TGTGCCAGCAGTTACAACAGGAGGGACTACGAGCAGTACTTC
CDR3aa: CASSYNRRDYEQYF
j_gene: TRBJ2-7
abundance: once
v_gene: TRBV6-5
d_gene: NA

CDR3nt: TGCAGTGCTCAAAGCCGGGACAGAATCTCTGGGGCCAACGTCCTGACTTTC
CDR3aa: CSAQSRDRISGANVLTF
j_gene: TRBJ2-6
abundance: many
v_gene: TRBV20-1
d_gene: TRBD1

CDR3nt: TGTGCCAGCAGTCCCGGGACAGGTAAAGCTTTCTTT
CDR3aa: CASSPGTGKAFF
j_gene: TRBJ1-1
abundance: many
v_gene: TRBV12-3/TRBV12-4
d_gene: TRBD1

CDR3nt: TGTGCCATCAGTGAGCCGACCTCAAAGGACTATGGCTACACCTTC
CDR3aa: CAISEPTSKDYGYTF
j_gene: TRBJ1-2
abundance: few
v_gene: TRBV10-3
d_gene: NA

CDR3nt: TGTGCCAGCAGCTCCGGGACAGGGCGCGGCTACACCTTC
CDR3aa: CASSSGTGRGYTF
j_gene: TRBJ1-2
abundance: many
v_gene: TRBV7-9
d_gene: TRBD1

CDR3nt: TGTGCCAGCAGCCCTTTTTCTGGACCGAACACCGGGGAGCTGTTTTTT
CDR3aa: CASSPFSGPNTGELFF
j_gene: TRBJ2-2
abundance: many
v_gene: TRBV7-2
d_gene: NA

CDR3nt: TGTGCCAGCAGTTTAGTTCAGGGCTCTGGCTACACCTTC
CDR3aa: CASSLVQGSGYTF
j_gene: TRBJ1-2
abundance: many
v_gene: TRBV12-3/TRBV12-4
d_gene: NA

CDR3nt: TGTGCCAGCAGTTATGGACAGGAGATGAACACTGAAGCTTTCTTT
CDR3aa: CASSYGQEMNTEAFF
j_gene: TRBJ1-1
abundance: many
v_gene: TRBV6-5
d_gene: TRBD1

CDR3nt: TGCAGTGCTACGCGATGGGAGGACCTAGGGACCCAGTACTTC
CDR3aa: CSATRWEDLGTQYF
j_gene: TRBJ2-5
abundance: many
v_gene: TRBV20-1
d_gene: NA

CDR3nt: TGCGCCAGCAGCGCACAACTAGCGGGGGTCACAGATACGCAGTATTTT
CDR3aa: CASSAQLAGVTDTQYF
j_gene: TRBJ2-3
abundance: many
v_gene: TRBV5-1
d_gene: TRBD2

CDR3nt: TGTGCCAGCGTGGGGGACAGAAGCACCGGGGAGCTGTTTTTT
CDR3aa: CASVGDRSTGELFF
j_gene: TRBJ2-2
abundance: many
v_gene: TRBV2
d_gene: TRBD1

CDR3nt: TGTGCCAGCAGCCCCAGCTCGACGGTCTGGGTGTTTTTT
CDR3aa: CASSPSSTVWVFF
j_gene: TRBJ2-2
abundance: many
v_gene: TRBV12-3/TRBV12-4
d_gene: NA

CDR3nt: TGCAGTGCTAGAGGAACGACAGGCGAAAATGAAAAACTGTTTTTT
CDR3aa: CSARGTTGENEKLFF
j_gene: TRBJ1-4
abundance: many
v_gene: TRBV20-1
d_gene: NA

CDR3nt: TGCAGCGTTGGACTAGGTCAAGGGTCCTACGAGCAGTACTTC
CDR3aa: CSVGLGQGSYEQYF
j_gene: TRBJ2-7
abundance: many
v_gene: TRBV29-1
d_gene: NA

CDR3nt: TGTGCCAGCAGCTTAGCGTCGACGAGCTATGGCTACACCTTC
CDR3aa: CASSLASTSYGYTF
j_gene: TRBJ1-2
abundance: many
v_gene: TRBV7-9
d_gene: NA

CDR3nt: TGTGCCAGCAGCTTACTAGCCTCAGATACGCAGTATTTT
CDR3aa: CASSLLASDTQYF
j_gene: TRBJ2-3
abundance: many
v_gene: TRBV7-2
d_gene: NA

CDR3nt: TGTGCCAGCAGTGACGCCGGCGGGGGGGAAAGCTCCTACAATGAGCAGTTCTTC
CDR3aa: CASSDAGGGESSYNEQFF
j_gene: TRBJ2-1
abundance: NA
v_gene: TRBV2
d_gene: TRBD2

CDR3nt: TGTGCCAGCAGTTTTGCAGGGGGTCATCAGCCCCAGCATTTT
CDR3aa: CASSFAGGHQPQHF
j_gene: TRBJ1-5
abundance: many
v_gene: TRBV12-3/TRBV12-4
d_gene: TRBD1